Below, one T cell receptor (beta chain) is given with its context. The antigen is undetermined. The record originates from a study of a mutant IDH1 vaccine in newly diagnosed glioma. Background on the study: Averaging roughly 40 years of age, treated patients were around 60% male and about 38% female. Every participant had undergone radiotherapy, temozolomide, or both before, and most underwent both.

Time point in this sample: week 23, last vaccination. What each vaccine dose contained was 300 ug of mutant IDH1 20-mer peptide, accompanied by topical imiquimod. Broader study findings: Detectable vaccine-induced immune responses arose in around 93% of patients.

Clones were read by immunoSEQ multiplex PCR, and TCRdb kept only the in-frame ones, dropping some. In the table there are tens of thousands of clones, over 80% of which are singletons. The CDR3 extends over 13 amino acids. Germline CDR1 reads MNHEY; CDR2 reads SMNVEV (reference sequence). V dropped 5 bases and J dropped 10; count of bases not matched to a gene: 7. The rearrangement uses TRBV27 and TRBJ2-1; 8 bases fit TRBD2. This clonotype originated in a man aged 35 to 55 with glioma. This specimen consisted of PBMCs, obtained from a glioma patient whose treatment included an IDH1 peptide vaccine. CDR3 sequence reads: CASSGLAGSEQFF. CDR3 DNA: TGTGCCAGCAGTGGGTTAGCGGGATCGGAGCAGTTCTTC.